This T cell receptor beta chain was obtained from a study of neoadjuvant nivolumab and ipilimumab in lung cancer. Study-wide results and caveats: Pretherapy blood TCR richness correlated positively with resected tumor richness.

This clone has only one observation. As yet, its antigen is unknown. The protocol was immunoSEQ multiplex PCR, while the TCRdb copy is restricted to in-frame clones and leaves out a portion. The repertoire holds about 38,000 clones, roughly nine tenths seen once, with approximately 3.3% in the top ten. Trimming shortened V by 0 bases and J by 4 bases, and 11 bases separated the two germline ends. Germline V gene lookup returns CDR1 SGDLS and CDR2 YYNGEE. CDR3 size: 15 residues. The J gene is TRBJ1-5, the V gene TRBV9; D ambiguous. The TCR sequence derives from an adult with non-small cell lung cancer. The input for sequencing was peripheral blood, taken before neoadjuvant nivolumab, alone or with ipilimumab. The CDR3 region is CASSVGLQPNQPQHF. DNA for the CDR3: TGTGCCAGCAGCGTAGGTTTACAGCCGAATCAGCCCCAGCATTTT.